The 9 T cell receptor beta chains presented below share a single source sample, sequenced in a study of spatial heterogeneity in lung cancer (dated by TCRdb to between 2018 and 2021). Library preparation used 5' RACE. The data were produced on a NextSeq 500. TCRdb trimmed public reads at Q25 via fastp, called clones via MiXCR and kept in-frame beta chains. A single entry per CDR3 protein holds the most common genes and DNA from its merged rows. This sample gives over 50,000 distinct CDR3 sequences in total; 7% to 10% of them show up just once. About 15% of the sample is held by the ten biggest clonotypes. Sample time point, as interpreted from the label and publication: sample taken at primary tumor resection. Without any cell sorting, TCR sequencing was performed on whole RNA extracted either from tumor and nontumor lung tissue or from cryopreserved PBMC samples. The sequencing used PBMCs, collected at surgery. These receptor sequences come from a female donor with early-stage non-small cell lung cancer.

This clonotype was seen more than once but under ten times. This chain links TRBV28 with TRBJ1-5; a possible D gene is TRBD1 (5 bases). Germline V gene lookup returns CDR1 MDHEN and CDR2 SYDVKM. The V end was cut by 7 bases, the J end by 3 bases, with 10 bases between. This CDR3 comprises 13 residues. CDR3 coding DNA: TGTGCCAGCAAAGGGGCGGCCAATCAGCCCCAGCATTTT. This translates into CASKGAANQPQHF.

This clonotype was counted ten times or more. The CDR3 reads CAISDLEETQYF. The CDR3, as DNA: TGTGCCATCAGTGACCTGGAAGAGACCCAGTACTTC. The chain has TRBV10-3 and TRBJ2-5; D call uncertain. Germline CDR1 and CDR2: ENHRY and SYGVKD. Deletions cut 3 bases from V and 3 bases from J, with 5 bases between. CDR3 size: 12 residues.

In its sample, this clonotype was seen many times. The chain joins TRBV7-3 to TRBJ1-6; 10 bases are shared with TRBD1. The CDR3 spans 15 residues. The V and J ends lost 4 bases and 7 bases, in that order; junction bases with no gene match: 4. The V gene's germline CDR1 is SGHTA and CDR2 FQGTGA. The DNA for the CDR3 is TGTGCCAGCAGCTACGGGGACAGGGGAAATTCACCCCTCCACTTT. This sequence encodes CASSYGDRGNSPLHF.

This clonotype was observed a handful of times. This chain's CDR3 is CASSLYRGRAFF. The CDR3 DNA sequence: TGCGCCAGCAGCCTATACAGGGGGCGAGCTTTCTTT. The V gene is TRBV5-1, the J gene TRBJ1-1; 9 bases align to TRBD1. V lost 4 bases to trimming and J lost 10 bases; unmatched junction nucleotides: 5. The germline CDR1 and CDR2 sequences are SGHRS and YFSETQ. The CDR3 runs 12 residues.

At least ten counts were recorded for this clonotype. The rearrangement uses TRBV5-1 and TRBJ1-2; D might be TRBD1 (6 bases). This CDR3 is 14 amino acids long. Germline loops: CDR1 SGHRS, CDR2 YFSETQ. Trimming removed 4 bases at V and 4 bases at J, with 14 bases between. DNA of the CDR3: TGCGCCAGCAGCGATTCACAGGGCTTCTATGGCTACACCTTC. It is translated as CASSDSQGFYGYTF.

This clonotype was counted only a few times. This sequence joins TRBV10-3 and TRBJ2-1, with D tentatively TRBD2 (6 bases). CDR1 ENHRY and CDR2 SYGVKD come from the germline V gene. Trimming stripped 8 bases from V and 7 bases from J, with 15 bases between. CDR3 length: 13 amino acids. The CDR3: CAIFRPEGNEQFF. The CDR3, as DNA: TGTGCCATCTTTAGGCCGGAGGGAAATGAGCAGTTCTTC.

This clonotype was counted ten times or more. The chain carries TRBV18 and TRBJ2-7; D gene unclear. Between the trimmed V and J ends, which lost 3 bases and 1 base, there was a span of 4 bases. Germline V CDR1 and CDR2: KGHSH, LQKENI. CDR3 length: 12 residues. The CDR3 DNA reads TGTGCCAGCTCACCCAGTTCCTACGAGCAGTACTTC. It yields the protein CASSPSSYEQYF.

Remarks on this clonotype: A much bigger clone sits one base away, suggesting this may be a read error. The gene calls are TRBV29-1 and TRBJ1-4, with a weak D call TRBD1 (5 bases). Trimming took off 6 bases at V and 8 bases at J, with 13 bases between the two ends. The CDR3 spans 12 residues. Germline lookup yields CDR1 SQVTM and CDR2 ANQGSEA. The CDR3 DNA follows: TGCAGCGTCGGGGCCCTGGGGGAAAAACTGTTTTTT. Translating it yields CSVGALGEKLFF.

V and J are TRBV4-1 and TRBJ1-2; TRBD1 matches 7 bases. Germline V gene data show CDR1 as MGHRA and CDR2 as YSYEKL. J gave up 7 bases and V 3 bases, and 11 bases lay outside the gene matches. The CDR3 runs to 15 residues. CDR3 DNA: TGCGCCAGCAGCCACGGACAGGTAGTGCCCCTTGGCTACACCTTC. Its translation is CASSHGQVVPLGYTF.